The 25 T cell receptor beta chains in this list originate from one sample, sequenced in a study of OX40 agonist ivuxolimab in advanced cancers. Sequencing was performed with immunoSEQ multiplex PCR; in TCRdb, only in-frame clones are kept and a portion is missing. Among about 52,000 clones listed, 94% were seen once. The sequencing here drew on CD4+ or CD8+ T cells sorted from blood, taken in a trial of the OX40 agonist ivuxolimab. Source of these receptors: an adult with an advanced solid tumor such as melanoma, head and neck, liver or kidney cancer.

The J gene is TRBJ1-5, the V gene TRBV15, with D unresolved. Germline V gives CDR1 LNHNV, CDR2 YYDKDF (reference sequence). V was trimmed by 0 bases and J by 2 bases, leaving 14 bases between them. The length of the CDR3 is 17 residues. CDR3 sequence reads: CATSRDRAALRNQPQHF. The CDR3 DNA sequence: TGTGCCACCAGCAGAGATCGGGCGGCCTTACGCAATCAGCCCCAGCATTTT. The entire variable domain, with the rest obtained from reference TRBV15 and TRBJ1-5, is as follows: DAMVIQNPRYQVTQFGKPVTLSCSQTLNHNVMYWYQQKSSQAPKLLFHYYDKDFNNEADTPDNFQSRRPNTSFCFLDIRSPGLGDTAMYLCATSRDRAALRNQPQHFGDGTRLSIL.

The rearrangement uses TRBV7-6 and TRBJ2-5; D assignment may be TRBD1 or TRBD2 (5 bases each). This CDR3 has 16 amino acids. Germline V gene data show CDR1 as SGHVS and CDR2 as FNYEAQ. The germline V and J ends were trimmed by 1 base and 4 bases, with 16 bases remaining between them. The CDR3 DNA reads TGTGCCAGCAGCTTAGGGGGGTTGACGCGTGGAGAGACCCAGTACTTC. This encodes CASSLGGLTRGETQYF.

The CDR3 sequence is CASSNPWDSPYEQYF. As DNA, the CDR3 is TGTGCCAGTAGTAATCCCTGGGACAGTCCCTACGAGCAGTACTTC. The rearrangement links TRBV19 to TRBJ2-7, with 7 bases identical to TRBD1. V lost 4 bases, J lost 2 bases, and 8 bases stayed unmatched. Germline CDR1 reads LNHDA; CDR2 reads SQIVND (reference sequence). The CDR3 is 15 amino acids.

The genes are TRBV7-3 and TRBJ1-1; a weak D match, TRBD1 (6 bases). The CDR3 has 11 amino acids. Germline V lookup: CDR1 SGHTA, CDR2 FQGTGA. V lost 4 bases, J lost 7 bases, and 7 bases lay in between. CDR3 sequence: CASSSGDEAFF. In DNA, the CDR3 is TGTGCCAGCAGCTCAGGGGATGAAGCTTTCTTT.

CDR3 nucleotide sequence: TGTGCCAGTAGTCCCGGGACGGGGAACACTGAAGCTTTCTTT. Its translation is CASSPGTGNTEAFF. The genes are TRBV19 and TRBJ1-1; D may be TRBD1 (5 bases). Trimming took 5 bases from V and 1 from J, leaving 11 bases between them. In germline, CDR1 is LNHDA, CDR2 SQIVND (reference sequence). The CDR3 consists of 14 residues.

CDR3 in amino acids: CASSTRLAGEEEQFF. The CDR3, as DNA: TGTGCCAGCAGCACCCGCCTGGCGGGAGAGGAAGAGCAGTTCTTC. The chain couples TRBV7-8 to TRBJ2-1; TRBD2 agrees at 7 bases. The CDR3 is 15 residues long. The V segment lost 5 bases and the J segment 10 bases; nucleotides outside the gene matches: 14. Per the germline V gene, CDR1 is SGHVS and CDR2 is FQNEAQ.

The chain carries TRBV19 and TRBJ1-1, with a tentative D call TRBD1 (6 bases). The CDR3 loop spans 13 amino acids. Trimming cost V 9 bases and J 12 bases, with 23 bases left between them. Looked up from germline, CDR1 is LNHDA and CDR2 is SQIVND (reference sequence). CDR3 sequence reads: CASRNGGHPESFF. The CDR3 nucleotides read TGTGCCAGCCGTAACGGGGGACACCCTGAGTCTTTCTTT.

The chain is built from TRBV29-1 and TRBJ2-2; D call uncertain. Germline V gene data show CDR1 as SQVTM and CDR2 as ANQGSEA. The CDR3 is made up of 13 amino acids. Trimming cost V 7 bases and J 1 base, with 10 bases left between them. Written as DNA, the CDR3 is TGCAGCGCCGTTGACGGGAACACCGGGGAGCTGTTTTTT. This sequence encodes CSAVDGNTGELFF.

The chain links TRBV5-1 to TRBJ2-1; D possibly matches TRBD1 or TRBD2 (5 bases each). V lost 5 bases to trimming and J lost 0 bases, with 6 bases between them. Germline CDR1 is SGHRS and CDR2 is YFSETQ. This CDR3 contains 13 residues. Here the CDR3 DNA reads TGCGCCAGCAGGGGGACCTCCTACAATGAGCAGTTCTTC. Its protein is CASRGTSYNEQFF.

The chain employs TRBV2 and TRBJ2-2, with D maybe TRBD2 (6 bases). The CDR3 totals 15 residues. Germline V gene sequence: CDR1 SNHLY, CDR2 FYNNEI. V lost 7 bases and J lost 2, with 14 bases in between. The CDR3 sequence: CASKGTEINTGELFF. The DNA of the CDR3 is TGTGCCAGCAAGGGGACTGAGATCAACACCGGGGAGCTGTTTTTT.

This chain joins TRBV2 and TRBJ2-3; 9 nucleotides align to TRBD1. The trim removed 6 bases at V and 5 bases at J, leaving 12 bases unmatched. The CDR3 consists of 16 residues. CDR1 is SNHLY and CDR2 is FYNNEI in the germline V gene. This CDR3 reads CASRTASDRGGDTQYF. DNA of the CDR3: TGTGCCAGCAGGACAGCCTCGGACAGGGGAGGAGATACGCAGTATTTT. The complete variable domain, with remaining parts taken from reference TRBV2 and TRBJ2-3, reads EPEVTQTPSHQVTQMGQEVILRCVPISNHLYFYWYRQILGQKVEFLVSFYNNEISEKSEIFDDQFSVERPDGSNFTLKIRSTKLEDSAMYFCASRTASDRGGDTQYFGPGTRLTVL.

This chain uses TRBV29-1 with TRBJ2-1; 13 bases map to TRBD2. CDR1 is SQVTM and CDR2 is ANQGSEA in the germline V gene. Trimming cost V 2 bases and J 9 bases; bases outside gene matches: 13. The CDR3 spans 17 residues. The CDR3 loop is CSVENARLAGGGSEQFF. The DNA for the CDR3 is TGCAGCGTTGAAAATGCGCGACTAGCGGGAGGTGGGAGTGAGCAGTTCTTC.

The chain employs TRBV7-3 and TRBJ2-2; 8 bases are shared with TRBD1. Germline V CDR1 and CDR2: SGHTA, FQGTGA. The CDR3 loop spans 16 amino acids. Unmatched junction bases numbered 9, after V lost 2 bases and J lost 7 bases. The CDR3 protein is CASSLLPGGVSGELFF. The CDR3 coding sequence is TGTGCCAGCAGCTTACTCCCAGGGGGCGTGAGCGGGGAGCTGTTTTTT.

This clone came up once. This chain joins TRBV23-1 and TRBJ2-5; 8 bases fit TRBD2. TRBV23-1 is an ORF, and what it does is uncertain. The CDR3 contains 16 residues. With V trimmed by 1 base and J by 1 base, 5 bases remained unmatched. The CDR3 here is CASSQCPGGSQETQYF. CDR3 in DNA: TGCGCCAGCAGTCAATGCCCGGGGGGGAGCCAAGAGACCCAGTACTTC.

The chain links TRBV7-9 to TRBJ2-1; the match to TRBD2 covers 8 bases. The ends lost 5 bases at V and 9 bases at J; junction bases unmatched: 12. Germline V CDR1 and CDR2: SEHNR, FQNEAQ (reference sequence). The CDR3 is 15 amino acids. The CDR3 region is CASSPRGGHMCEQFF. CDR3 bases: TGTGCCAGCAGCCCTCGGGGGGGGCATATGTGTGAGCAGTTCTTC.

By share, this clone ranks as large. The V and J genes are TRBV7-8 and TRBJ2-1; D gene uncertain. Per germline, CDR1 SGHVS and CDR2 FQNEAQ. This CDR3 is built from 13 residues. CDR3 sequence: CAATSEDYNEQFF. The CDR3 DNA is TGTGCAGCAACCTCCGAGGACTACAATGAGCAGTTCTTC. Full variable domain (outside the CDR3, taken from reference TRBV7-8 and TRBJ2-1): GAGVSQSPRYKVAKRGQDVALRCDPISGHVSLFWYQQALGQGPEFLTYFQNEAQLDKSGLPSDRFFAERPEGSVSTLKIQRTQQEDSAVYLCAATSEDYNEQFFGPGTRLTVL.

The chain carries TRBV19 and TRBJ2-1, with D perhaps TRBD1 (6 bases). The germline gives CDR1 LNHDA, CDR2 SQIVND (reference sequence). This CDR3 region has 13 residues. V lost 5 bases to trimming and J lost 4 bases, with 9 bases between them. The CDR3 protein is CASSLDRYNEQFF. The CDR3 nucleotides are TGTGCCAGTAGTTTGGACAGATACAATGAGCAGTTCTTC.

Only one count was recorded for this clone. This sequence joins TRBV14 and TRBJ2-7; TRBD1 aligns across 7 bases. The V segment lost 4 bases and the J segment 2 bases; nucleotides outside the gene matches: 11. Germline V gene sequence: CDR1 SGHDN, CDR2 FVKESK. The CDR3 is 16 residues long. CDR3 loop: CASSRTIGTVAYEQYF. CDR3 in DNA: TGTGCCAGCAGCCGAACCATCGGGACAGTTGCCTACGAGCAGTACTTC. Drawing the rest from reference TRBV14 and TRBJ2-7, the complete variable domain is EAGVTQFPSHSVIEKGQTVTLRCDPISGHDNLYWYRRVMGKEIKFLLHFVKESKQDESGMPNNRFLAERTGGTYSTLKVQPAELEDSGVYFCASSRTIGTVAYEQYFGPGTRLTVT.

The V and J genes are TRBV4-3 and TRBJ1-1; no clear D. CDR3 size: 15 residues. CDR1 is LGHNA, CDR2 YSLEER, per germline. V gave up 1 base and J gave up 2 bases, with 11 bases separating them. The CDR3 protein is CASSQVQDGNTEAFF. DNA for the CDR3: TGCGCCAGCAGCCAAGTTCAGGACGGCAACACTGAAGCTTTCTTT.

V usage is TRBV18 and J usage is TRBJ2-3, with D perhaps matching TRBD2 (5 bases). The CDR3 covers 14 residues. Between the trimmed V and J ends, which lost 5 bases and 1 base, there was a span of 10 bases. Germline loops: CDR1 KGHSH, CDR2 LQKENI. The CDR3 DNA follows: TGTGCCAGCTCAGGGAGCGGTGGCACAGATACGCAGTATTTT. Amino acids: CASSGSGGTDTQYF. Using reference TRBV18 and TRBJ2-3 for the parts outside the CDR3, the full variable domain is NAGVMQNPRHLVRRRGQEARLRCSPMKGHSHVYWYRQLPEEGLKFMVYLQKENIIDESGMPKERFSAEFPKEGPSILRIQQVVRGDSAAYFCASSGSGGTDTQYFGPGTRLTVL.

This chain links TRBV30 with TRBJ2-1; TRBD1 or TRBD2 may be the D gene (5 bases each). V lost 1 base and J lost 0, with 10 bases in between. This CDR3 is built from 15 residues. Germline CDR1 is GTSNPN and CDR2 is SVGIG (reference sequence). The CDR3 reads CAWSGGISSYNEQFF. The CDR3 bases are TGTGCCTGGAGTGGGGGGATTAGCTCCTACAATGAGCAGTTCTTC.

This chain connects TRBV18 to TRBJ2-2; D unresolved. This CDR3 has 17 amino acids. Looked up from germline, CDR1 is KGHSH and CDR2 is LQKENI. The V gene lost 2 bases and the J gene lost 3 bases, with 16 bases spanning the gap. CDR3 protein: CASSPALDRIHTGELFF. As DNA, the CDR3 is TGTGCCAGCTCACCAGCCCTCGACCGGATTCACACCGGGGAGCTGTTTTTT.

As DNA, the CDR3 is TGTGCCAGCAGTTTAGCGGTGAACACTGAAGCTTTCTTT. This codes for CASSLAVNTEAFF. This chain uses TRBV28 with TRBJ1-1; unclear D gene. The CDR3 is 13 residues long. Germline V gives CDR1 MDHEN, CDR2 SYDVKM. The germline V and J ends were trimmed by 2 bases and 0 bases, with 4 bases remaining between them.

The chain employs TRBV4-3 and TRBJ2-7; 7 nucleotides align to TRBD2. Trimming removed 0 bases from V and 0 bases from J; junction bases left unmatched: 5. This CDR3 contains 16 residues. Looked up from germline, CDR1 is LGHNA and CDR2 is YSLEER. The chain's CDR3 is CASSQDLGGSSYEQYF. The CDR3, as DNA: TGCGCCAGCAGCCAAGACCTCGGGGGGAGCTCCTACGAGCAGTACTTC.

The chain employs TRBV27 and TRBJ1-1; no definite D call. Per germline, CDR1 MNHEY and CDR2 SMNVEV (reference sequence). The length of the CDR3 is 11 residues. V was cut by 8 bases and J by 11 bases, with 15 bases left in between. Written as DNA, the CDR3 is TGTGCCAGCGGGAAACAGAGGGCGGCTTTCTTT. The encoded protein is CASGKQRAAFF.